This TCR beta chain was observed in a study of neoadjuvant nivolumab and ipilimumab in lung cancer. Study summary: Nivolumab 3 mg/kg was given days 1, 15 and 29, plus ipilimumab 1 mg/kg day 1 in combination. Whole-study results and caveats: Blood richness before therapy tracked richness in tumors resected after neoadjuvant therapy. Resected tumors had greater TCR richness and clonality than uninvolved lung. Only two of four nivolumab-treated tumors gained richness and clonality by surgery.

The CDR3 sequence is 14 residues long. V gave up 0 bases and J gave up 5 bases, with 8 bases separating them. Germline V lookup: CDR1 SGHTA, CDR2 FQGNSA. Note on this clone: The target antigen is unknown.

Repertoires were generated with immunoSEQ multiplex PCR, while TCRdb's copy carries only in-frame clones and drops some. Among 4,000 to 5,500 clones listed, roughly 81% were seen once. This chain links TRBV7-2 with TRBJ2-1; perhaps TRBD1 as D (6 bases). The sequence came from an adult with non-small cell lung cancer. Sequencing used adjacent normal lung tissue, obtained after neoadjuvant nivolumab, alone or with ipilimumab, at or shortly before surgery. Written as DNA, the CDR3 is TGTGCCAGCAGCTTAGCCAGGACAGACAATGAGCAGTTCTTC. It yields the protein CASSLARTDNEQFF.